Below, one TCR beta chain is given with its context. Original data processing: Out-of-frame sequences were removed, leaving around 2.2 million distinct TCRbeta sequences. Sequencing was performed with immunoSEQ multiplex PCR; in TCRdb, only in-frame clones are kept and a portion is missing. That table supplies the V and J calls and clone size; D and trimming were determined from the DNA. The data contain about 60,000 clones, about 74% of them singletons. This record comes from a study of memory CD4+ T cells and cytomegalovirus serostatus. CDR1 is SGDLS, CDR2 YYNGEE, per germline. The CDR3 totals 14 residues. V lost 0 bases, J lost 5 bases, and 9 bases lay in between. Single viable CD3+CD4+CD8-CD45RO+ cells were sorted as the memory CD4+ T cells.

The gene calls are TRBV9 and TRBJ2-1, with unresolved D. Sequences were obtained from memory CD4+ T cells from blood. This sequence was found in an adult in good health and CMV-seronegative. DNA of the CDR3: TGTGCCAGCAGCGTAGAATACGGAAACAATGAGCAGTTCTTC. Protein product: CASSVEYGNNEQFF.